The sample holds a few counts of the clone carrying this T cell receptor beta chain. Sequenced by immunoSEQ multiplex PCR; TCRdb stores in-frame clones only, minus some. The sample yields approximately 31,000 clones, 65% to 90% seen once. This sample stems from a study of blood T cell repertoires in COVID-19. The sequence was collected from a woman older than 75 with active or convalescent COVID-19. Material: peripheral blood.

The CDR3 sequence is CASLRDSNNEQFF. In nucleotides, the CDR3 is TGTGCCAGCCTCCGGGACAGTAACAATGAGCAGTTCTTC. V usage is TRBV2 and J usage is TRBJ2-1; 7 bases fit TRBD1. This CDR3 region has 13 residues. J was trimmed by 5 bases and V by 8 bases; bases with no gene match: 6. Germline CDR1 and CDR2: SNHLY and FYNNEI. The full variable domain, with the rest looked up from reference TRBV2 and TRBJ2-1, is EPEVTQTPSHQVTQMGQEVILRCVPISNHLYFYWYRQILGQKVEFLVSFYNNEISEKSEIFDDQFSVERPDGSNFTLKIRSTKLEDSAMYFCASLRDSNNEQFFGPGTRLTVL.